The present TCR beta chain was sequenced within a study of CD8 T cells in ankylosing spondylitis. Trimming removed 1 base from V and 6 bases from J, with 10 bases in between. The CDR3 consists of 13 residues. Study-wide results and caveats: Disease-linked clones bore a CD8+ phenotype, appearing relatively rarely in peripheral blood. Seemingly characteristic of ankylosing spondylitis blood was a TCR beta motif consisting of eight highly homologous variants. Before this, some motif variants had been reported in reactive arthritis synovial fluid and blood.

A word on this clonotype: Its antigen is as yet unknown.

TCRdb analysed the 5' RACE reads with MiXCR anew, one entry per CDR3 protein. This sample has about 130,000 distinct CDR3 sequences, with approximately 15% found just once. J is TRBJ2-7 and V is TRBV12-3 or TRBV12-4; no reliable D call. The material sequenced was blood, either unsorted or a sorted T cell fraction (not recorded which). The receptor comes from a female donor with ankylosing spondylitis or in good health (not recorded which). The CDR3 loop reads CASSLGVSGEQYF. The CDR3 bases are TGTGCCAGCAGTTTAGGGGTGTCGGGCGAGCAGTACTTC.